This T cell receptor (beta chain) was sequenced in a study of CD8+ T cells in alopecia areata. This clone was detected a few times. From germline, CDR1 is SGHDN and CDR2 FVKESK. This CDR3 contains 14 residues. The J segment lost 6 bases and the V segment lost 4 bases, leaving 7 bases of the junction unmatched. Patients with alopecia areata provided lesional scalp punch biopsies as well as peripheral blood. cDNA prepared by RNA extraction and subsequent reverse transcription served as the template for sequencing. Clones were sequenced by immunoSEQ multiplex PCR, and TCRdb holds only the in-frame ones, with some missing. Of under 250,000 clones listed, roughly 57% are singletons.

The chain has TRBV14 and TRBJ1-2, with 8 bases lining up with TRBD1. This clonotype originated in a human donor with alopecia areata. Sequenced material: CD4+ T cells sorted from blood, taken at week 0. CDR3 DNA sequence: TGTGCCAGCAGCCCGTATACAGGGGGAGATGGCTACACCTTC. Translation: CASSPYTGGDGYTF.